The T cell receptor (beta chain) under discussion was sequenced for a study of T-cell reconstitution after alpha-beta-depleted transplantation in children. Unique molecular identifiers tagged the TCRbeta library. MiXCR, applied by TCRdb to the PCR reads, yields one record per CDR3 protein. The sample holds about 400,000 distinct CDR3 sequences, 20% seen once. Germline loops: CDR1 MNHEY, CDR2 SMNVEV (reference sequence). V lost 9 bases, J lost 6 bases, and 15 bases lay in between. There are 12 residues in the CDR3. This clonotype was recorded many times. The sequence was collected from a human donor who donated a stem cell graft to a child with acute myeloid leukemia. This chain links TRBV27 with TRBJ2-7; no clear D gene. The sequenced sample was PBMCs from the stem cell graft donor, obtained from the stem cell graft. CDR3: CASQRVASEQYF. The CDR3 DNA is TGTGCCAGTCAAAGGGTTGCCAGCGAGCAGTACTTC.